What follows describes a single T cell receptor (beta chain). Its specificity is not known. This specimen comes from a study of OX40 agonist ivuxolimab in advanced cancers. About the study: Intravenous ivuxolimab at 0.01 to 10 mg/kg was given to patients every 2 weeks.

TCRdb's copy holds only in-frame clones and misses some; the assay was immunoSEQ multiplex PCR. The repertoire holds 60,000 to 75,000 clones, with around 88% as singletons. After removal of 7 bases from V and 0 bases from J, the junction contained 6 bases not matched to a gene. The CDR3 contains 15 residues. CDR1 is MDHEN and CDR2 is SYDVKM in the germline V gene. Points from the study as a whole: Patients with a partial response at 0.1-3.0 mg/kg had among the lowest clonal expansion. Antigen specificity of clonally expanded peripheral T cells was not established. Some patients without response likewise showed low normalized clonal expansion.

The chain has TRBV28 and TRBJ1-3, with TRBD1 matching over 7 bases. The origin of this receptor is an adult with an advanced solid tumor such as melanoma, head and neck, liver or kidney cancer. The sample was CD4+ or CD8+ T cells sorted from blood, taken in a trial of the OX40 agonist ivuxolimab. CDR3 amino acids: CASTLGTASGNTIYF. The CDR3 nucleotides are TGTGCCAGCACCCTAGGGACAGCCTCTGGAAACACCATATATTTT.